This T cell receptor beta chain derives from a study of beta chain bispecific antibodies for T cell cancers. Study observations and caveats: Most targeted TRBV signal came from the leukemia cell line cells, not normal T cells. Versus anti-CD19, anti-TRBV12 exposure cut the TRBV12-3 share of TRBV signal by 98.9%.

Blood mononuclear cells were expanded for two to three days using either OKT3 anti-CD3 antibody or CD3/CD28 beads. This clonotype showed up many times. Its antigen is still unknown. TCRdb reprocessed the 5' RACE reads via MiXCR and lists one record per CDR3 protein. Among more than 20,000 distinct CDR3 sequences, approximately 2% were seen once, and the ten largest hold about 5.5%. The CDR3 loop spans 14 amino acids. The germline V and J ends were trimmed by 1 base and 4 bases, with 13 bases remaining between them. The V gene's germline CDR1 is DFQATT and CDR2 SNEGSKA (reference sequence). This receptor was obtained from a human donor in good health. Some clones in this sample may be carry-over from other donors' samples. Source: healthy donor T cells cultured with leukemia cells, taken from a culture containing a bispecific antibody targeting TCR Vbeta12. This rearrangement joins TRBV20-1 to TRBJ1-2, with D possibly TRBD1 on 6 matching bases. CDR3 loop: CSARVPPGAYGYTF. Here the CDR3 DNA reads TGCAGTGCTAGAGTCCCCCCAGGGGCCTATGGCTACACCTTC.